This TCR beta chain was captured in a study of T cells in Graves' hyperthyroidism and ophthalmopathy. What was amplified from RNA transcripts were TCR beta CDR3 regions. Initially, a first-round RT-PCR of the TCR CDR3 employed the HTBI primer set. TCRdb redid the calling of the multiplex PCR reads with MiXCR, one entry per CDR3 protein. The table lists hundreds of thousands of distinct CDR3 sequences, approximately 16% of them singletons, with around 28% in the top ten. The clonotype comes from a woman aged 18-29 years with Graves' ophthalmopathy. The sequencing input was blood.

CDR3 nucleotide sequence: TGTGCCAGCAGCCCTAGCGGGGGGTTTGCCTATGAGCAGTTCTTC. Its protein is CASSPSGGFAYEQFF. The V and J genes are TRBV28 and TRBJ2-1, with 11 bases matching TRBD2. From germline, CDR1 is MDHEN and CDR2 SYDVKM. J gave up 8 bases and V 6 bases, and 9 bases lay outside the gene matches. The CDR3 is made up of 15 amino acids.